What follows are 17 T cell receptor beta chains derived from one specimen sequenced in a study of cytomegalovirus exposure and HLA in healthy donors. The PCR ran on 60 Vbeta and 13 Jbeta primers. Here immunoSEQ multiplex PCR was the method, and the copy in TCRdb shows in-frame clones only, minus some. The sample holds under 250,000 clones, around 81% seen once. Sequencing was performed on PBMCs. These receptors were taken from a woman aged 45 to 65 in good health and CMV-seropositive.

The rearrangement links TRBV12-5 to TRBJ1-2; weak D call: TRBD1 (6 bases). The CDR3 contains 13 residues. Germline CDR1 reads LGHNT; CDR2 reads FRNRAP. Trimming shortened V by 6 bases and J by 7 bases, and 15 bases separated the two germline ends. CDR3 in amino acids: CASGYHRVGGYTF. CDR3 in DNA: TGTGCTAGTGGCTACCACAGGGTCGGTGGCTACACCTTC.

The V gene is TRBV7-7, the J gene TRBJ2-5; 9 nucleotides match TRBD2. J was trimmed by 4 bases and V by 3 bases; bases with no gene match: 6. CDR1 is SSHAT, CDR2 FNYEAQ, per germline (reference sequence). The length of the CDR3 is 15 residues. CDR3 sequence (DNA): TGTGCCAGCAGCTTCGGCGGGGGGGAGAGAGAGACCCAGTACTTC. The encoded protein is CASSFGGGERETQYF.

The V call is TRBV29-1, the J call TRBJ2-2; D is unclear. The V gene's germline CDR1 is SQVTM and CDR2 ANQGSEA. V lost 4 bases and J 2 bases, leaving 11 bases between the germline ends. This CDR3 region has 14 residues. The CDR3 coding sequence is TGCAGCGTTGTAGTTACAGTTAACACCGGGGAGCTGTTTTTT. Amino acid sequence: CSVVVTVNTGELFF.

This clone was seen a few times. This chain connects TRBV9 to TRBJ1-1, with a tentative D call TRBD1 (5 bases). The V gene's germline CDR1 is SGDLS and CDR2 YYNGEE. V was trimmed by 0 bases and J by 8 bases, leaving 11 bases between them. This CDR3 is built from 13 residues. The CDR3 protein is CASSVAAGREAFF. The CDR3 nucleotides read TGTGCCAGCAGCGTAGCTGCAGGGCGGGAAGCTTTCTTT.

V usage is TRBV28 and J usage is TRBJ2-3; D not certain. Germline loops: CDR1 MDHEN, CDR2 SYDVKM. CDR3 length equals 14 residues. V shed 7 bases and J shed 0 bases, with 11 bases lying between them. CDR3 coding DNA: TGTGCCAGCACCTACCGCCCTAGCACAGATACGCAGTATTTT. Translation: CASTYRPSTDTQYF.

The chain uses TRBV6-5 and TRBJ1-6; no clear D. Trimming cost V 10 bases and J 6 bases, with 10 bases left between them. CDR1 and CDR2 (germline): MNHEY, SVGAGI. This CDR3 has 12 amino acids. This CDR3 reads CATSRSNSPLHF. Written as DNA, the CDR3 is TGTGCCACCTCGAGGAGTAATTCACCCCTCCACTTT.

The chain has TRBV5-1 and TRBJ2-5; D uncertain. The J call may be incorrect, as the DNA end agrees better with TRBJ2-7. CDR1 and CDR2 (germline): SGHRS, YFSETQ. This CDR3 has 13 amino acids. CDR3 in DNA: TGCGCCAGCAGCCCAACCCCGGTCTTCGAGCAGTACTTC. Its protein is CASSPTPVFEQYF.

V gene TRBV5-1 combines with J gene TRBJ2-7; 8 nucleotides match TRBD1. The CDR3 has 15 residues. CDR1 is SGHRS, CDR2 YFSETQ, per germline. V was clipped by 0 bases and J by 4 bases; unmatched bases: 6. Written as DNA, the CDR3 is TGCGCCAGCAGCTTGGGTCAGGGGGCGATTTACGAGCAGTACTTC. Its translation is CASSLGQGAIYEQYF.

Here the CDR3 DNA reads TGCGCCAGCAGCTTGGCTAACTCCTACGAGCAGTACTTC. It specifies CASSLANSYEQYF. The chain uses TRBV5-1 and TRBJ2-7; no firm D call. V shed 0 bases and J shed 0 bases, with 4 bases lying between them. CDR1 and CDR2 from the germline V gene are SGHRS and YFSETQ. The CDR3 contains 13 residues.

This clone was seen only a few times. This sequence joins TRBV7-9 and TRBJ2-3; TRBD2 agrees at 9 bases. Germline assignment: CDR1 SEHNR and CDR2 FQNEAQ (reference sequence). The V and J ends lost 4 bases and 7 bases, in that order; junction bases with no gene match: 12. CDR3 length equals 16 residues. The CDR3 spells CASSSPLGGGAYTQYF. CDR3 nucleotide sequence: TGTGCCAGCAGCTCCCCCCTAGGCGGGGGGGCCTATACGCAGTATTTT.

This chain links TRBV5-4 with TRBJ1-3, with D unclear. Looked up from germline, CDR1 is SGHNT and CDR2 is YYREEE (reference sequence). Trimming removed 0 bases at V and 7 bases at J, with 17 bases between. This CDR3 is 16 amino acids long. CDR3 loop: CASSLDQESIANTIYF. The CDR3 nucleotides read TGTGCCAGCAGCTTGGACCAGGAGTCGATAGCGAACACCATATATTTT.

The chain combines TRBV2 with TRBJ2-5; D may be TRBD2 (5 bases). The DNA end is more similar to TRBJ2-7, so the J call may be wrong. Germline V gene data show CDR1 as SNHLY and CDR2 as FYNNEI. This CDR3 is built from 12 residues. The CDR3 coding sequence is TGTGCCAGCTTGGGGAGCGGATACGAGCAGTACTTC. Protein sequence: CASLGSGYEQYF.

The chain is built from TRBV6-1 and TRBJ1-4, with TRBD1 matching 7 bases. The trim removed 5 bases at V and 8 bases at J, leaving 5 bases unmatched. The CDR3 has 13 residues. CDR1 and CDR2 from the germline V gene are MNHNS and SASEGT. The CDR3 DNA reads as TGTGCCAGCAGTAGACAGGGTTTCGAAAAACTGTTTTTT. It translates to CASSRQGFEKLFF.

CDR3 sequence (DNA): TGCAGCGTTGCAGGGGGAGGCAATCAGCCCCAGCATTTT. Amino acids: CSVAGGGNQPQHF. The chain uses TRBV29-1 and TRBJ1-5, with TRBD1 identical over 7 bases. Trimming removed 4 bases from V and 2 bases from J; junction bases left unmatched: 2. The V gene's germline CDR1 is SQVTM and CDR2 ANQGSEA. There are 13 residues in the CDR3.

The chain combines TRBV5-8 with TRBJ1-5; 7 bases match TRBD1. Germline lookup yields CDR1 SGHTS and CDR2 YDEGEE. The CDR3 totals 15 residues. The trim removed 2 bases at V and 2 bases at J, leaving 4 bases unmatched. CDR3 DNA sequence: TGTGCCAGCAGCTTAAGGGGGCGCGGCAATCAGCCCCAGCATTTT. Protein sequence: CASSLRGRGNQPQHF.

The rearrangement uses TRBV25-1 and TRBJ1-1, with 8 positions matching TRBD1. Germline CDR1 is MGHDK and CDR2 is SYGVNS. The CDR3 extends over 13 amino acids. V lost 7 bases and J lost 3; bases outside the gene matches: 4. The CDR3 is CASNRQGYTEAFF. The CDR3 DNA reads TGTGCCAGCAACCGACAGGGGTACACTGAAGCTTTCTTT.

The chain links TRBV6-1 to TRBJ1-4; 9 bases are a match to TRBD1. Trimming at V came to 7 bases and at J to 6 bases, leaving 9 bases not matched to a gene. The germline gives CDR1 MNHNS, CDR2 SASEGT. The CDR3 contains 15 residues. In DNA form, the CDR3 reads TGTGCCAGCAATCTGATACAGGGGGCGTATGAAAAACTGTTTTTT. It yields the protein CASNLIQGAYEKLFF.